These 30 T cell receptor beta chains came from one sample sequenced in a study of blood T cell repertoires in COVID-19. TCRdb's table, derived via immunoSEQ multiplex PCR, lists solely in-frame clones and lacks some. The sample shows 200,000 to 300,000 clones, around 90% of them seen only once. Sequenced material: peripheral blood. These receptors originate from a woman aged 55-69 years with COVID-19, enrolled during active disease.

J is TRBJ1-3 and V is TRBV9; D not resolved. Looked up from germline, CDR1 is SGDLS and CDR2 is YYNGEE. The CDR3 is 15 residues long. Trimming took 0 bases from V and 5 from J, leaving 12 bases between them. The CDR3 is CASSVGNSLRNTIYF. CDR3 bases: TGTGCCAGCAGCGTAGGTAACAGCCTGAGAAACACCATATATTTT.

This chain connects TRBV28 to TRBJ1-2, with 8 bases that match TRBD1. CDR1 MDHEN and CDR2 SYDVKM come from the germline V gene. The V and J ends lost 5 bases and 6 bases, in that order; junction bases with no gene match: 5. The CDR3 is 13 residues long. CDR3 protein: CASSGDRGHGYTF. In DNA, the CDR3 is TGTGCCAGCAGTGGTGACAGGGGACATGGCTACACCTTC.

This clone has only one observation. The chain employs TRBV27 and TRBJ2-3, with 9 bases lining up with TRBD2. Germline CDR1 is MNHEY and CDR2 is SMNVEV (reference sequence). This CDR3 contains 16 residues. Trimming cost V 4 bases and J 0 bases; bases outside gene matches: 5. CDR3 nucleotides: TGTGCCAGCAGTTCCTATAGCGGGGGAAGCACAGATACGCAGTATTTT. It is translated as CASSSYSGGSTDTQYF.

The chain carries TRBV11-2 and TRBJ2-1, with D perhaps TRBD2 (6 bases). The V end was cut by 1 base, the J end by 2 bases, with 9 bases between. Germline values: CDR1 SGHAT, CDR2 FQNNGV. The CDR3 extends over 15 amino acids. The CDR3 DNA is TGTGCCAGCAGCTTAGCGGGAGTAACCTACAATGAGCAGTTCTTC. It encodes CASSLAGVTYNEQFF.

The chain couples TRBV5-1 to TRBJ1-3; a weak D match, TRBD1 (6 bases). Germline CDR1 is SGHRS and CDR2 is YFSETQ. The CDR3 is 19 residues long. V was cut by 0 bases and J by 0 bases, with 19 bases left in between. This CDR3 reads CASSLVPPTGTYSGNTIYF. The CDR3 DNA is TGCGCCAGCAGCTTGGTTCCCCCAACAGGGACCTACTCTGGAAACACCATATATTTT.

The chain has TRBV30 and TRBJ2-7; D is possibly TRBD1 (6 bases). The germline CDR1 and CDR2 sequences are GTSNPN and SVGIG (reference sequence). Trimming removed 5 bases from V and 3 bases from J, with 11 bases in between. The CDR3 runs to 12 residues. CDR3 DNA sequence: TGTGCCTGGCGGGACAAACGCTACGAGCAGTACTTC. It yields the protein CAWRDKRYEQYF.

The chain has TRBV14 and TRBJ1-1, with D possibly matching TRBD1 (5 bases). The V end lost 1 base, the J end lost 11 bases, and 17 bases lay between the germline ends. Germline V CDR1 and CDR2: SGHDN, FVKESK. The CDR3 covers 14 residues. The CDR3 nucleotides read TGTGCCAGCAGCCAAGCGGTTTGGGTAGGGGTCGCTTTCTTT. As protein: CASSQAVWVGVAFF.

The genes are TRBV7-9 and TRBJ1-5; 8 bases match TRBD1. Germline assignment: CDR1 SEHNR and CDR2 FQNEAQ (reference sequence). V shed 0 bases and J 2 bases; nucleotides not matched to a gene: 6. The CDR3 totals 17 residues. CDR3 protein: CASSLALGQGGNQPQHF. The CDR3 DNA sequence: TGTGCCAGCAGCTTAGCGTTAGGACAGGGAGGCAATCAGCCCCAGCATTTT.

V usage is TRBV19 and J usage is TRBJ1-5, with a weak D call TRBD1 (6 bases). The CDR3 is made up of 14 amino acids. From germline, CDR1 is LNHDA and CDR2 SQIVND (reference sequence). The ends were cut back, 6 bases at V and 2 bases at J, with 11 bases in the middle. The DNA for the CDR3 is TGTGCCAGTAGGGGGCCAGGGGGCAATCAGCCCCAGCATTTT. Its protein is CASRGPGGNQPQHF.

The gene calls are TRBV29-1 and TRBJ2-7; D possibly corresponds to TRBD1 (7 bases). Germline V CDR1 and CDR2: SQVTM, ANQGSEA. The CDR3 is 14 residues long. V lost 4 bases to trimming and J lost 3 bases, with 16 bases between them. The CDR3 nucleotides are TGCAGCGTTGTTGGAGGGGGCAGCAACTACGAGCAGTACTTC. It codes for CSVVGGGSNYEQYF.

This clone was counted between two and nine times. The rearrangement uses TRBV5-1 and TRBJ2-2; 7 bases fit TRBD2. Germline V CDR1 and CDR2: SGHRS, YFSETQ. This CDR3 is built from 15 residues. J was trimmed by 4 bases and V by 7 bases; bases with no gene match: 10. This CDR3 reads CASEPAGVGTGELFF. In nucleotides, the CDR3 is TGCGCCAGCGAACCTGCGGGAGTGGGCACCGGGGAGCTGTTTTTT.

This rearrangement joins TRBV7-2 to TRBJ2-1, with a tentative D call TRBD2 (5 bases). The ends were cut back, 5 bases at V and 6 bases at J, with 11 bases in the middle. Germline V gene data show CDR1 as SGHTA and CDR2 as FQGNSA. The CDR3 runs 13 residues. This chain's CDR3 is CASSPQRINEQFF. The CDR3 nucleotides are TGTGCCAGCAGCCCCCAGCGGATCAATGAGCAGTTCTTC.

This clone has a count of ten or more. The genes are TRBV9 and TRBJ2-7; TRBD1 might be the D (5 bases). V dropped 4 bases and J dropped 0 bases, with 14 bases sitting between them. The CDR3 totals 15 residues. CDR1 is SGDLS, CDR2 YYNGEE, per germline. The CDR3 reads CASSIASDTSYEQYF. In DNA, the CDR3 is TGTGCCAGCAGCATCGCCTCGGACACCTCCTACGAGCAGTACTTC. The full variable domain, its missing parts supplied by reference TRBV9 and TRBJ2-7, is DSGVTQTPKHLITATGQRVTLRCSPRSGDLSVYWYQQSLDQGLQFLIQYYNGEERAKGNILERFSAQQFPDLHSELNLSSLELGDSALYFCASSIASDTSYEQYFGPGTRLTVT.

The chain links TRBV9 to TRBJ2-2, with D possibly TRBD2 on 5 matching bases. Trimming pared 5 bases from V and 3 bases from J, leaving 17 bases between. From germline, CDR1 is SGDLS and CDR2 YYNGEE. This CDR3 has 16 residues. CDR3 in DNA: TGTGCCAGCAGGGCCTTGCCGGGGAAGGACACCGGGGAGCTGTTTTTT. The encoded protein is CASRALPGKDTGELFF.

With respect to this clone: The junction departs from germline at one end; a sequencing error may be responsible. The V and J genes are TRBV6-2 or TRBV6-3 and TRBJ2-1; 10 nucleotides align to TRBD2. CDR3 length equals 15 residues. The germline V gene has CDR1 MNHEY and CDR2 SVGEGT. CDR3 sequence (DNA): TGTGCCAGCAGTACCAGCGGGAGGGCCTATAATGAGCAGTTCTTC. Translated: CASSTSGRAYNEQFF.

CDR3 in DNA: TGTGCCAGCAGCTTGTCCAGGGCCAACGGGGAGCAGTTCTTC. This encodes CASSLSRANGEQFF. The chain combines TRBV5-8 with TRBJ2-1; possibly TRBD1 for D (5 bases). This CDR3 has 14 amino acids. CDR1 is SGHTS and CDR2 is YDEGEE in the germline V gene. Trimming took off 1 base at V and 10 bases at J, with 15 bases between the two ends. Using reference TRBV5-8 and TRBJ2-1 for the parts outside the CDR3, the full variable domain is EAGVTQSPTHLIKTRGQQATLRCSPISGHTSVYWYQQALGLGLQFLLWYDEGEERNRGNFPPRFSGRQFPNYSSELNVNALELEDSALYLCASSLSRANGEQFFGPGTRLTVL.

The genes are TRBV6-2 or TRBV6-3 and TRBJ2-3; a possible D gene is TRBD2 (6 bases). This CDR3 has 16 residues. V lost 2 bases to trimming and J lost 1 base, with 13 bases between them. Germline V gene sequence: CDR1 MNHEY, CDR2 SVGEGT. The CDR3 coding sequence is TGTGCCAGCAGTTACGGATCGGGACTGCGCACAGATACGCAGTATTTT. Translating it yields CASSYGSGLRTDTQYF.

This clone was observed a single time. This chain connects TRBV6-4 to TRBJ2-3, with 10 bases fitting TRBD2. CDR1 is MRHNA, CDR2 SNTAGT, per germline. Germline trimming cut 4 bases from V and 1 base from J; bases unmatched to any gene: 5. This CDR3 has 16 residues. For the CDR3, the DNA is TGTGCCAGCAGTGGCCTAGCGGGAGAAGGCACAGATACGCAGTATTTT. Translating gives CASSGLAGEGTDTQYF.

The chain uses TRBV6-5 and TRBJ1-3; no definite D call. There are 14 residues in the CDR3. Trimming removed 5 bases from V and 8 bases from J, with 16 bases in between. The germline V gene has CDR1 MNHEY and CDR2 SVGAGI. The CDR3 coding sequence is TGTGCCAGCAGTCCTGGACGGGTGAGGGACACCATATATTTT. This sequence encodes CASSPGRVRDTIYF.

The J gene is TRBJ2-1, the V gene TRBV10-3; 9 bases line up with TRBD2. J gave up 5 bases and V 4 bases, and 3 bases lay outside the gene matches. This CDR3 has 14 residues. CDR1 ENHRY and CDR2 SYGVKD come from the germline V gene. Written as DNA, the CDR3 is TGTGCCATCAGTGCCGGGACTAGCAACAATGAGCAGTTCTTC. Its translation: CAISAGTSNNEQFF.

The chain employs TRBV10-3 and TRBJ1-1; TRBD1 matches at 9 bases. The CDR3 totals 15 residues. Germline V CDR1 and CDR2: ENHRY, SYGVKD. Losses at the gene ends were 1 base for V and 1 base for J; bases not matched to a gene: 1. The CDR3: CAISELDRGNTEAFF. CDR3 nucleotides: TGTGCCATCAGTGAGTTGGACAGGGGGAACACTGAAGCTTTCTTT.

This chain uses TRBV30 with TRBJ2-7; D call uncertain. The CDR3 has 16 residues. Deletions cut 0 bases from V and 3 bases from J, with 18 bases between. Per germline, CDR1 GTSNPN and CDR2 SVGIG (reference sequence). This CDR3 reads CAWSVELGRVIYEQYF. Here the CDR3 DNA reads TGTGCCTGGAGTGTAGAGTTGGGCAGAGTCATCTACGAGCAGTACTTC.

The V gene is TRBV3-1 (or the pseudogene TRBV3-2), the J gene TRBJ1-5, with unresolved D. The germline V gene encodes CDR1 LGHDT and CDR2 YNNKEL (reference sequence). This CDR3 region has 15 residues. V lost 4 bases to trimming and J lost 0 bases, with 10 bases between them. The CDR3 DNA reads as TGTGCCAGCAGCCGAGGCGGTTATAGCAATCAGCCCCAGCATTTT. This gives the protein CASSRGGYSNQPQHF.

This sequence joins TRBV5-6 and TRBJ2-1, with TRBD1 identical over 9 bases. The CDR3 has 13 residues. V lost 3 bases to trimming and J lost 6 bases; unmatched junction nucleotides: 1. The germline V gene has CDR1 SGHDT and CDR2 YYEEEE. CDR3: CASSWDRVNEQFF. CDR3 in DNA: TGTGCCAGCAGCTGGGACAGGGTCAATGAGCAGTTCTTC.

Here the CDR3 DNA reads TGTGCCTGGAGTGTACGCGACCTAGCCTACAATGAGCAGTTCTTC. Protein: CAWSVRDLAYNEQFF. This chain connects TRBV30 to TRBJ2-1; D uncertain. This CDR3 has 15 residues. Deletions cut 0 bases from V and 2 bases from J, with 11 bases between. Germline V lookup: CDR1 GTSNPN, CDR2 SVGIG (reference sequence).

In regard to this clone: This clone may be a read error of a much larger clone one base away. The V gene is TRBV27, the J gene TRBJ1-2, with 9 positions matching TRBD1. This CDR3 comprises 14 residues. Germline V lookup: CDR1 MNHEY, CDR2 SMNVEV (reference sequence). The CDR3 coding sequence is TGTGCCAGCAGGGAGACAGGGGGTGACTATAGCTACACCTTC. Translating gives CASRETGGDYSYTF.

The V and J genes are TRBV19 and TRBJ1-1; 12 bases align to TRBD1. Trimming at V came to 4 bases and at J to 0 bases, leaving 6 bases not matched to a gene. This CDR3 comprises 17 residues. From germline, CDR1 is LNHDA and CDR2 SQIVND (reference sequence). The DNA for the CDR3 is TGTGCCAGTAGTACGGGACAGGGGGCGCCGATGAACACTGAAGCTTTCTTT. Residues: CASSTGQGAPMNTEAFF. Combining the CDR3 with reference TRBV19 and TRBJ1-1 gives the whole variable domain DGGITQSPKYLFRKEGQNVTLSCEQNLNHDAMYWYRQDPGQGLRLIYYSQIVNDFQKGDIAEGYSVSREKKESFPLTVTSAQKNPTAFYLCASSTGQGAPMNTEAFFGQGTRLTVV.

The chain couples TRBV10-3 to TRBJ1-2; D might be TRBD1 (6 bases). CDR3 size: 13 residues. The germline V gene has CDR1 ENHRY and CDR2 SYGVKD. V was pared by 7 bases and J by 6 bases, with 15 bases between. Here the CDR3 DNA reads TGTGCCATCACCCCTACAGGGACCAATGGCTACACCTTC. This sequence encodes CAITPTGTNGYTF.

The V gene is TRBV12-3 or TRBV12-4, the J gene TRBJ1-5; D gene uncertain. The CDR3 spans 13 residues. V dropped 6 bases and J dropped 5 bases, with 11 bases sitting between them. CDR3 DNA sequence: TGTGCCAGCAGCCCGAGCGGAGATCAGCCCCAGCATTTT. Protein: CASSPSGDQPQHF.

This clone appeared once. The V call is TRBV4-2, the J call TRBJ1-5; TRBD1 matches 8 bases. The junction had 4 bases not matched to a gene; V was cut back by 0 bases and J by 6 bases. Looked up from germline, CDR1 is LGHNA and CDR2 is YNFKEQ. The CDR3 length is 15 residues. Here the CDR3 reads CASSQDWTGIQPQHF. The CDR3 DNA follows: TGTGCCAGCAGCCAAGATTGGACAGGGATTCAGCCCCAGCATTTT.